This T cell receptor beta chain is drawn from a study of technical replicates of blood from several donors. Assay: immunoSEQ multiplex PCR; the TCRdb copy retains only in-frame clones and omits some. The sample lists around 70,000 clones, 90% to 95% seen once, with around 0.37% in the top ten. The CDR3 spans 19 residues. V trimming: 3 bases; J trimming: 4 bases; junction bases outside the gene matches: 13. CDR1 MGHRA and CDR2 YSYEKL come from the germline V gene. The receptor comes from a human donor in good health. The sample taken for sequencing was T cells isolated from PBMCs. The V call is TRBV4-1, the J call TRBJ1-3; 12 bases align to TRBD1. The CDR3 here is CASSHVPPGQGASGNTIYF. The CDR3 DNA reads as TGCGCCAGCAGCCACGTCCCCCCGGGACAGGGGGCGTCCGGAAACACCATATATTTT.